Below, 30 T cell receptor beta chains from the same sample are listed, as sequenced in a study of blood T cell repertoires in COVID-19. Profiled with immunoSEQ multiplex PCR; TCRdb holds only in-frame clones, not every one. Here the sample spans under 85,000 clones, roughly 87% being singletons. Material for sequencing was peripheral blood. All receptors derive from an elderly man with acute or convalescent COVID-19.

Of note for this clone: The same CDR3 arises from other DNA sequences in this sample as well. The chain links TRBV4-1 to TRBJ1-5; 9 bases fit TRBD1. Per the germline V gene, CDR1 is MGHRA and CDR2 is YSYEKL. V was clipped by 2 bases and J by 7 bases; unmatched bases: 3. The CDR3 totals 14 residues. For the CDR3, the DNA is TGCGCCAGCAGCCAACGGACAGGGGACCAGCCCCAGCATTTT. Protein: CASSQRTGDQPQHF.

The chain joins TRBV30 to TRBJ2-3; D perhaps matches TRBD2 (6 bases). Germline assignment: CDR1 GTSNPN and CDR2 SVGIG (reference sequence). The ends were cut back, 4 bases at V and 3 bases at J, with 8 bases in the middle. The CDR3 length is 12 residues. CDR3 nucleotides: TGTGCCTGGACGGCGGGGACAGATACGCAGTATTTT. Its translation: CAWTAGTDTQYF.

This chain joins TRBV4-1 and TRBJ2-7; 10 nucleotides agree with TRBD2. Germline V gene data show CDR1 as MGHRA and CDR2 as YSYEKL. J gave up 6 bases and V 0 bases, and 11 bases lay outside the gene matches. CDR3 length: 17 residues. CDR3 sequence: CASSQDLGASGSSEQYF. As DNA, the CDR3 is TGCGCCAGCAGCCAAGATCTTGGGGCTAGCGGGAGCAGCGAGCAGTACTTC.

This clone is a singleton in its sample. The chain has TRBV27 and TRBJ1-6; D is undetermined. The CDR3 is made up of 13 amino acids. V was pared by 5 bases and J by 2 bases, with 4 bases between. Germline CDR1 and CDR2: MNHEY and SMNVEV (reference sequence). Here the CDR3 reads CASSEPYNSPLHF. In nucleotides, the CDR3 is TGTGCCAGCAGTGAGCCCTATAATTCACCCCTCCACTTT.

The CDR3 nucleotides are TGCGCCAGCAGCTTTTTTACTAGCGCCGATGAGCAGTTCTTC. It specifies CASSFFTSADEQFF. This chain joins TRBV5-1 and TRBJ2-1; 7 positions match TRBD2. In germline, CDR1 is SGHRS, CDR2 YFSETQ. The CDR3 covers 14 residues. With 2 bases clipped from V and 8 bases from J, the junction kept 7 bases outside the gene matches.

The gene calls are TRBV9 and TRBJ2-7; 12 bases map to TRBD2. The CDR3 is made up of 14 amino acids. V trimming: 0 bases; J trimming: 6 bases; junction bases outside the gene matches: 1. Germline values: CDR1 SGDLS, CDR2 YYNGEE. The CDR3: CASSVGLAGVEQYF. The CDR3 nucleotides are TGTGCCAGCAGCGTAGGACTAGCGGGAGTCGAGCAGTACTTC.

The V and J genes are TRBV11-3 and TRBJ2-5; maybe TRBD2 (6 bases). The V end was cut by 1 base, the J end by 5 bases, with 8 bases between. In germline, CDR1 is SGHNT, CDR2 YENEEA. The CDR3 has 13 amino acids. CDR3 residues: CASSLGLAETQYF. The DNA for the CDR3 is TGTGCCAGCAGCTTAGGTCTAGCGGAGACCCAGTACTTC.

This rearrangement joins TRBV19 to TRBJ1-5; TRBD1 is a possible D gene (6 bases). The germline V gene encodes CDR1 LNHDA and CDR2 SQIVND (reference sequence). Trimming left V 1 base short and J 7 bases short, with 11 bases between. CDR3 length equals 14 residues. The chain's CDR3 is CASSIVGGRQPQHF. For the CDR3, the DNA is TGTGCCAGTAGTATAGTAGGGGGTCGACAGCCCCAGCATTTT. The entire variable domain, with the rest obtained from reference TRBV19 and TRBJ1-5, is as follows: DGGITQSPKYLFRKEGQNVTLSCEQNLNHDAMYWYRQDPGQGLRLIYYSQIVNDFQKGDIAEGYSVSREKKESFPLTVTSAQKNPTAFYLCASSIVGGRQPQHFGDGTRLSIL.

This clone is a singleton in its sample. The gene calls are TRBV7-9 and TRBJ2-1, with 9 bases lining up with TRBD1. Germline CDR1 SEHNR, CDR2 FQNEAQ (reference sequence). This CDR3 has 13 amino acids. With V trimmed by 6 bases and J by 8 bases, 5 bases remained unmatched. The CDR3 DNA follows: TGTGCCAGCAGGACAGGGGGGGCGGATGAGCAGTTCTTC. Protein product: CASRTGGADEQFF. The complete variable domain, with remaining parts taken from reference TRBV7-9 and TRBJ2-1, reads DTGVSQNPRHKITKRGQNVTFRCDPISEHNRLYWYRQTLGQGPEFLTYFQNEAQLEKSRLLSDRFSAERPKGSFSTLEIQRTEQGDSAMYLCASRTGGADEQFFGPGTRLTVL.

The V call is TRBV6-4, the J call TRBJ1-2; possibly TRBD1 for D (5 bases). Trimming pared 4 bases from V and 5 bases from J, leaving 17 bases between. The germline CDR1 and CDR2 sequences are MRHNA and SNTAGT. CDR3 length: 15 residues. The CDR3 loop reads CASSAGGAGIYGYTF. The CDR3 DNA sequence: TGTGCCAGCAGTGCCGGAGGGGCCGGAATTTATGGCTACACCTTC.

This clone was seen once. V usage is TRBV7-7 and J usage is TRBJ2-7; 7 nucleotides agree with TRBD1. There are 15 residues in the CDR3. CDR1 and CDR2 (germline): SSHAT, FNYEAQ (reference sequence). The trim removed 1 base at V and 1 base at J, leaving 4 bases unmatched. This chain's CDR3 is CASSLGTGPSYEQYF. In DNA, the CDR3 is TGTGCCAGCAGCTTAGGGACAGGACCTTCCTACGAGCAGTACTTC.

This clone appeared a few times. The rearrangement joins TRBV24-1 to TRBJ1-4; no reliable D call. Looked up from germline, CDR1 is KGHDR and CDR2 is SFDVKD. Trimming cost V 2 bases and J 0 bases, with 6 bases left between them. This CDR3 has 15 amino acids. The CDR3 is CATSDSAATNEKLFF. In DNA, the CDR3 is TGTGCCACCAGTGATTCGGCGGCAACTAATGAAAAACTGTTTTTT.

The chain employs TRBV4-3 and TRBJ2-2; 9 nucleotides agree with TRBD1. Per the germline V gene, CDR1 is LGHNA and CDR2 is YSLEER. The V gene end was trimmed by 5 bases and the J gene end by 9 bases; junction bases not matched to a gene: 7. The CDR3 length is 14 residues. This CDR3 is CASSVDRGSRELFF. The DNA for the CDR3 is TGCGCCAGCAGCGTGGACAGGGGAAGCCGGGAGCTGTTTTTT.

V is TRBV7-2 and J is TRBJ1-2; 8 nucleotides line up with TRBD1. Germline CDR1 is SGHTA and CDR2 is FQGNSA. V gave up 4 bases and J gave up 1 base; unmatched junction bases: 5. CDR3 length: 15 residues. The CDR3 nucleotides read TGTGCCAGCAGCTATCAGGGGGCAAGTAACTATGGCTACACCTTC. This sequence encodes CASSYQGASNYGYTF.

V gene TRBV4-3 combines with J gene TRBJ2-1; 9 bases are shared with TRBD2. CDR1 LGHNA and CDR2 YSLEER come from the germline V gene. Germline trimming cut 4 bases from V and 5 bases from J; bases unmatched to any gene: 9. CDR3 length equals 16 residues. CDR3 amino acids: CASSPSVAGVDNEQFF. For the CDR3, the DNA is TGCGCCAGCAGCCCTTCTGTAGCGGGGGTTGACAATGAGCAGTTCTTC.

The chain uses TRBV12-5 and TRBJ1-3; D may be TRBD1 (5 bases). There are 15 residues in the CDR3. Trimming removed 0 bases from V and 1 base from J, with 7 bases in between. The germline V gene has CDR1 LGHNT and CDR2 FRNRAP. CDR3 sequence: CASGLVPGSGNTIYF. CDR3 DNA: TGTGCTAGTGGTTTGGTCCCAGGGTCTGGAAACACCATATATTTT.

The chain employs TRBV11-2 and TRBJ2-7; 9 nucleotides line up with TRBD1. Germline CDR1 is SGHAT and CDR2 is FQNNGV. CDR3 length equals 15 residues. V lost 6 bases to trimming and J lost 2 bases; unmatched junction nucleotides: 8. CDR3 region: CASRRPGQGTYEQYF. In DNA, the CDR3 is TGTGCCAGCAGACGCCCGGGACAGGGTACCTACGAGCAGTACTTC.

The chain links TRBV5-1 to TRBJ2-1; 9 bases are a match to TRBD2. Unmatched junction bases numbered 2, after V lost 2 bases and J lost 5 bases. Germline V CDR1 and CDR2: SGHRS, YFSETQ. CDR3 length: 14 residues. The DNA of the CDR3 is TGCGCCAGCAGCTTAGCGGGGGGTAACAATGAGCAGTTCTTC. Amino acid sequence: CASSLAGGNNEQFF.

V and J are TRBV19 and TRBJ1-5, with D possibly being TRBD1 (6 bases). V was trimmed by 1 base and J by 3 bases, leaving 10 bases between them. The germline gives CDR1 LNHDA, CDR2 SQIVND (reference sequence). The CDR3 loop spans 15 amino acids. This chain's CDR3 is CASSIGQAHNQPQHF. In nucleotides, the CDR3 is TGTGCCAGTAGTATAGGACAGGCCCACAATCAGCCCCAGCATTTT.

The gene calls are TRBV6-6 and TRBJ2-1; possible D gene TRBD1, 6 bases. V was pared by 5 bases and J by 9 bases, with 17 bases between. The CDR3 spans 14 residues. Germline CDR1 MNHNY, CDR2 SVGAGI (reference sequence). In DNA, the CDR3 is TGTGCCAGCAGTGGGGGCGCTCTGTCCGGTGAGCAGTTCTTC. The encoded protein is CASSGGALSGEQFF.

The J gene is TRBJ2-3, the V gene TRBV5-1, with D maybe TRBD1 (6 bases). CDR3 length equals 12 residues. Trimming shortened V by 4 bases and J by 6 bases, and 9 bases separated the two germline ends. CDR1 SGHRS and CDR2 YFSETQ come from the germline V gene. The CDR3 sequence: CASSAQGDTQYF. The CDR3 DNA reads TGCGCCAGCAGCGCCCAGGGGGATACGCAGTATTTT. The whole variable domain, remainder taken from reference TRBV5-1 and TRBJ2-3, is KAGVTQTPRYLIKTRGQQVTLSCSPISGHRSVSWYQQTPGQGLQFLFEYFSETQRNKGNFPGRFSGRQFSNSRSEMNVSTLELGDSALYLCASSAQGDTQYFGPGTRLTVL.

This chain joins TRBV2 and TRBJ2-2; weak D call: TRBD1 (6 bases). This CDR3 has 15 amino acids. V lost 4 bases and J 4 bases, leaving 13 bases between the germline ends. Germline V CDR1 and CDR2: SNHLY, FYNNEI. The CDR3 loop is CASSGLGQITGELFF. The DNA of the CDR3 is TGTGCCAGCAGTGGCCTTGGACAGATCACCGGGGAGCTGTTTTTT.

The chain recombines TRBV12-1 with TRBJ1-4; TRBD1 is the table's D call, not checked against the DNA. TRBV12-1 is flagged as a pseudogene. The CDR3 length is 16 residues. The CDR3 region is CASTFSPGGADEKLFF. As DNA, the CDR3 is TGTGCCAGCACCTTTTCCCCAGGGGGCGCAGATGAAAAACTGTTTTTT.

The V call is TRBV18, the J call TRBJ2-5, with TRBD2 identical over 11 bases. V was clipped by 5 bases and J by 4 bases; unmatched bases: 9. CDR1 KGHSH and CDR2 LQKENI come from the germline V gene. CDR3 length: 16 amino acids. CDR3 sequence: CASSTVAGGPGETQYF. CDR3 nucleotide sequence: TGTGCCAGCTCAACAGTAGCGGGAGGGCCCGGAGAGACCCAGTACTTC.

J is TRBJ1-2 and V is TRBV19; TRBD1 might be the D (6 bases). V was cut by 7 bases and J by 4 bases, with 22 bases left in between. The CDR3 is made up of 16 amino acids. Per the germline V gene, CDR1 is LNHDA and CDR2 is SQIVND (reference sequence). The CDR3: CASTRYAMGQGYGYTF. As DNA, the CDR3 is TGTGCCAGTACCCGATACGCCATGGGACAAGGCTATGGCTACACCTTC.

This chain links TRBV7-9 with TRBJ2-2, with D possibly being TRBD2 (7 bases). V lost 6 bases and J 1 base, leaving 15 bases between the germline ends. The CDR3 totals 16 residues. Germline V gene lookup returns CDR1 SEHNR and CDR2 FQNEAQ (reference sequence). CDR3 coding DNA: TGTGCCAGCAGGTCCCGGGGGGCCTGGAACACCGGGGAGCTGTTTTTT. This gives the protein CASRSRGAWNTGELFF.

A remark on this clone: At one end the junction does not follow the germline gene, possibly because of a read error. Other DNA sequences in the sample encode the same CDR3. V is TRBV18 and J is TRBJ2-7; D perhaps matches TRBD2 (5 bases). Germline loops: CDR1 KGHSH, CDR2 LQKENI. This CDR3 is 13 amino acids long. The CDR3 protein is CASSPYGGYEQYF. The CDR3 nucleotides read TGCGCCAGCTCACCATACGGAGGCTACGAGCAGTACTTC. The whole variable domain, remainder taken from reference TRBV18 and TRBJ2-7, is NAGVMQNPRHLVRRRGQEARLRCSPMKGHSHVYWYRQLPEEGLKFMVYLQKENIIDESGMPKERFSAEFPKEGPSILRIQQVVRGDSAAYFCASSPYGGYEQYFGPGTRLTVT.

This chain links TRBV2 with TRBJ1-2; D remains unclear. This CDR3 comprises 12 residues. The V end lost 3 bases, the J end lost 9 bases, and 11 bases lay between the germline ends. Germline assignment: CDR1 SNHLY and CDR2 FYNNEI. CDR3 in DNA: TGTGCCAGCAGTGATAATGGCCGAAGCTACACCTTC. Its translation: CASSDNGRSYTF. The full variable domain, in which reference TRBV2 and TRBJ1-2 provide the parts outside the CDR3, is EPEVTQTPSHQVTQMGQEVILRCVPISNHLYFYWYRQILGQKVEFLVSFYNNEISEKSEIFDDQFSVERPDGSNFTLKIRSTKLEDSAMYFCASSDNGRSYTFGSGTRLTVV.

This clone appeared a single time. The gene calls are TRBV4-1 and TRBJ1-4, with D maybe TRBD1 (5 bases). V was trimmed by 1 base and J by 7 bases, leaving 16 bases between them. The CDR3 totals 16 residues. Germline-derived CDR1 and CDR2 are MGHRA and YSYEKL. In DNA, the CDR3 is TGCGCCAGCAGCCAAGGCCTAGGAGGGGCCCGTGAAAAACTGTTTTTT. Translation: CASSQGLGGAREKLFF.

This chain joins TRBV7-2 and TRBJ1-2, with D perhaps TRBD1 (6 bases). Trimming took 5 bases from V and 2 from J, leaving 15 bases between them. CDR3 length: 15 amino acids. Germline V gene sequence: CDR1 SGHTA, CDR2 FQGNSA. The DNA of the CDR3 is TGTGCCAGCAGCGAAACAGGGCACCCGAACTATGGCTACACCTTC. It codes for CASSETGHPNYGYTF.